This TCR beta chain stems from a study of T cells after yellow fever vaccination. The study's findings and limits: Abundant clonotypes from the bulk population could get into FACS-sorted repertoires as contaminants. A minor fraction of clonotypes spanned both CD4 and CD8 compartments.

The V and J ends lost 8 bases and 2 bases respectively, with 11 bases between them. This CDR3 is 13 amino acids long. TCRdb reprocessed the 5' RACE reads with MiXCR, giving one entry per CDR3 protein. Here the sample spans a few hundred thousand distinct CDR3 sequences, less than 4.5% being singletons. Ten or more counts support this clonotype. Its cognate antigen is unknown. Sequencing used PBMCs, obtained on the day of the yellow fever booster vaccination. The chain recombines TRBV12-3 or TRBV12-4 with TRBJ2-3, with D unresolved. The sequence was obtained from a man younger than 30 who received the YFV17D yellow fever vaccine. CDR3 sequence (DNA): TGTGCCAGCCGGAAAGACCTCACAGATACGCAGTATTTT. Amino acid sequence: CASRKDLTDTQYF.